A selection of T cell receptor beta chains follows, all from one sample in a study of blood T cell repertoires in COVID-19. TCRdb's copy holds only in-frame clones and misses some; the assay was immunoSEQ multiplex PCR. The data hold 200,000 to 250,000 clones, with 70% to 90% observed a single time. The sample comprised PBMCs or T cells enriched from blood (not recorded which). The receptors come from a man aged 25-40 years who had recovered from COVID-19. The CDR3 runs from the conserved cysteine through the conserved F or W. The D gene is left open where the match is weak. The size field is filled for only some rows; it gives once, few, many or a size class.

16	TRBJ2-1	TRBV5-1	-	TRBD2	CASSLTLTSGTNEQFF	TGCGCCAGCAGCTTAACCCTGACTAGCGGGACAAATGAGCAGTTCTTC
14	TRBJ2-1	TRBV7-9	-	-	CASSLGPPLDEQFF	TGTGCCAGCAGCTTAGGGCCACCTTTGGATGAGCAGTTCTTC
14	TRBJ2-3	TRBV9	-	-	CASSSRGGADTQYF	TGTGCCAGCAGTTCACGAGGGGGGGCAGATACGCAGTATTTT
13	TRBJ1-2	TRBV13	-	-	CASTRGGAIGYTF	TGTGCCAGTACCCGGGGGGGGGCTATTGGCTACACCTTC
14	TRBJ2-7	TRBV3-1/TRBV3-2	-	-	CASSIQVAAYEQYF	TGTGCCAGCAGCATTCAGGTGGCCGCCTACGAGCAGTACTTC
13	TRBJ1-4	TRBV6-5	-	TRBD1	CASSYEGGGKLFF	TGTGCCAGCAGTTACGAAGGGGGCGGGAAACTGTTTTTT
16	TRBJ1-5	TRBV28	-	-	CASSLFRGGGNQPQHF	TGTGCCAGCAGTTTATTTAGGGGTGGTGGCAATCAGCCCCAGCATTTT
14	TRBJ2-7	TRBV5-7	-	-	CASSLRTGSYEQYF	TGTGCCAGCAGCTTGCGGACTGGCTCCTACGAGCAGTACTTC
12	TRBJ1-3	TRBV30	-	-	CAWTGPGNTIYF	TGTGCCTGGACAGGTCCTGGAAACACCATATATTTT
17	TRBJ1-2	TRBV13	-	TRBD1	CASSLARLQGVNYGYTF	TGTGCCAGCAGCTTAGCCCGCCTCCAGGGGGTTAACTATGGCTACACCTTC
15	TRBJ1-3	TRBV11-1	-	-	CASSLNGGSGNTIYF	TGTGCCAGCAGCTTAAACGGGGGCTCTGGAAACACCATATATTTT
17	TRBJ1-3	TRBV19	few	-	CASTPAAPDYSGNTIYF	TGTGCCAGTACCCCGGCTGCGCCAGACTACTCTGGAAACACCATATATTTT
10	TRBJ2-5	TRBV18	-	-	CASSLETQYF	TGTGCCAGCTCCCTAGAGACCCAGTACTTC
14	TRBJ2-7	TRBV6-5	-	-	CASKETSSSYEQYF	TGTGCCAGCAAGGAAACTAGCAGCTCCTACGAGCAGTACTTC
12	TRBJ1-5	TRBV6-6	once	-	CASSPTYQPQHF	TGTGCCAGCAGTCCCACTTATCAGCCCCAGCATTTT
16	TRBJ2-2	TRBV11-2	-	-	CASSPIRGANTGELFF	TGTGCCAGCAGCCCGATTCGGGGGGCTAACACCGGGGAGCTGTTTTTT
20	TRBJ2-1	TRBV6-4	-	TRBD2	CASSPTAGGLAGGYYNEQFF	TGTGCCAGCAGCCCAACTGCGGGGGGACTAGCGGGCGGCTACTACAATGAGCAGTTCTTC
14	TRBJ2-1	TRBV29-1	-	TRBD2	CSVEKRGVYNEQFF	TGCAGCGTTGAGAAGCGGGGGGTCTACAATGAGCAGTTCTTC
13	TRBJ1-2	TRBV10-3	-	-	CAIRNITNYGYTF	TGTGCCATCAGGAACATCACTAACTATGGCTACACCTTC
14	TRBJ1-5	TRBV15	-	-	CATSKQGPNQPQHF	TGTGCCACCAGCAAACAGGGACCAAATCAGCCCCAGCATTTT
13	TRBJ1-2	TRBV19	-	-	CASSREANYGYTF	TGTGCCAGTAGTCGGGAAGCTAACTATGGCTACACCTTC
14	TRBJ2-7	TRBV28	-	TRBD1	CASSLPGQGEEQYF	TGTGCCAGCAGCCTCCCGGGACAGGGGGAGGAGCAGTACTTC
14	TRBJ1-4	TRBV6-2/TRBV6-3	-	-	CASSYGGNDEKLFF	TGTGCCAGCAGTTACGGGGGGAACGATGAAAAACTGTTTTTT
14	TRBJ2-1	TRBV24-1	-	TRBD1	CATSDPTGGNEQFF	TGTGCCACCAGTGATCCTACAGGGGGCAATGAGCAGTTCTTC
15	TRBJ1-5	TRBV30	-	-	CAWSEKRIANQPQHF	TGTGCCTGGAGTGAAAAGCGGATTGCGAATCAGCCCCAGCATTTT
14	TRBJ1-1	TRBV30	-	-	CAWTAAAWNTEAFF	TGTGCCTGGACGGCGGCAGCGTGGAACACTGAAGCTTTCTTT
17	TRBJ2-2	TRBV10-3	-	-	CAISESIILGSTGELFF	TGTGCCATCAGTGAGTCGATTATACTAGGGAGCACCGGGGAGCTGTTTTTT
17	TRBJ1-3	TRBV18	once	-	CASSPVRPGSSGNTIYF	TGTGCCAGCTCACCCGTAAGGCCGGGAAGCTCTGGAAACACCATATATTTT
14	TRBJ1-1	TRBV3-1/TRBV3-2	-	-	CASSQVGRESEAFF	TGTGCCAGCAGCCAAGTGGGCAGGGAATCTGAAGCTTTCTTT
9	TRBJ1-2	TRBV20-1	-	-	CSTAAGYTF	TGCAGTACCGCGGCCGGCTACACCTTC
15	TRBJ2-1	TRBV24-1	-	-	CATSDSGRFGDEQFF	TGTGCCACCAGTGATTCAGGGAGGTTTGGCGATGAGCAGTTCTTC
16	TRBJ2-1	TRBV4-2	-	-	CASSRTLADTYNEQFF	TGTGCCAGCAGCCGTACCTTAGCGGATACCTACAATGAGCAGTTCTTC
14	TRBJ1-3	TRBV27	-	-	CASSRGSSGNTIYF	TGTGCCAGCAGTCGGGGAAGCTCTGGAAACACCATATATTTT
13	TRBJ1-1	TRBV29-1	-	-	CSAGGVTNTEAFF	TGCAGCGCCGGGGGGGTGACGAACACTGAAGCTTTCTTT
16	TRBJ2-5	TRBV27	-	TRBD2	CASSRTSGRGWETQYF	TGTGCCAGCAGCCGGACTAGCGGGAGAGGTTGGGAGACCCAGTACTTC
15	TRBJ1-5	TRBV19	once	TRBD1	CASSTNDRVGQPQHF	TGTGCCAGTAGTACCAACGACAGGGTAGGTCAGCCCCAGCATTTT
16	TRBJ1-5	TRBV7-2	once	TRBD1	CASSFGTGMSAQPQHF	TGTGCCAGCAGCTTCGGGACAGGGATGAGCGCTCAGCCCCAGCATTTT
16	TRBJ1-2	TRBV6-5	-	TRBD1	CASSYSMGAYRGSYTF	TGTGCCAGCAGTTACTCGATGGGGGCGTACAGGGGCAGCTACACCTTC
15	TRBJ1-1	TRBV30	-	TRBD1	CAWSETGGPNTEAFF	TGTGCCTGGAGCGAGACAGGGGGACCTAATACTGAAGCTTTCTTT
17	TRBJ2-1	TRBV5-8	-	TRBD2	CASSRSPQRGGDNEQFF	TGTGCCAGCAGCCGATCCCCTCAGCGGGGGGGGGACAATGAGCAGTTCTTC
11	TRBJ2-4	TRBV30	once	-	CAWTRGEGQYF	TGTGCCTGGACAAGAGGCGAGGGTCAGTACTTC
15	TRBJ1-6	TRBV19	-	TRBD1	CASRGGDRTYSPLHF	TGTGCCAGTCGTGGGGGGGACAGGACATACTCACCCCTCCACTTT
15	TRBJ2-1	TRBV10-1	-	TRBD2	CASSERAGGVNEQFF	TGCGCCAGCAGTGAGCGGGCGGGAGGGGTTAATGAGCAGTTCTTC
14	TRBJ2-3	TRBV9	-	-	CASSVATRGDTQYF	TGTGCCAGCAGCGTAGCGACGAGAGGGGATACGCAGTATTTT
15	TRBJ1-3	TRBV27	-	TRBD1	CASSLKSGQGYTIYF	TGTGCCAGCAGTTTAAAGTCGGGACAGGGTTACACCATATATTTT
15	TRBJ1-1	TRBV18	once	-	CASSPRVDWDSEAFF	TGTGCCAGCTCCCCACGGGTGGACTGGGATTCTGAAGCTTTCTTT
13	TRBJ2-7	TRBV6-5	-	TRBD2	CASRAGPRYEQYF	TGTGCCAGCCGAGCGGGACCCCGCTACGAGCAGTACTTC
17	TRBJ1-1	TRBV27	-	-	CASSLTSLRQPNTEAFF	TGTGCCAGCAGTTTGACCTCCCTAAGACAGCCGAACACTGAAGCTTTCTTT
21	TRBJ2-6	TRBV21-1	-	-	CASSKGFGSGQEDSGANVLTF	TGTGCCAGCAGCAAAGGCTTTGGTTCGGGACAGGAGGATTCTGGGGCCAACGTCCTGACTTTC
19	TRBJ1-3	TRBV28	-	-	CASISTGSPLGPSGNTIYF	TGTGCCAGCATTTCTACAGGGAGCCCCCTAGGTCCCTCTGGAAACACCATATATTTT
15	TRBJ1-2	TRBV19	-	TRBD1	CASLTNRGWNYGYTF	TGTGCCAGTTTAACCAACAGGGGGTGGAACTATGGCTACACCTTC
16	TRBJ2-7	TRBV10-3	-	TRBD2	CARPGLAGGGTYEQYF	TGTGCCAGACCGGGTCTAGCGGGGGGGGGAACCTACGAGCAGTACTTC
14	TRBJ1-1	TRBV19	-	-	CASKYGEQRTEAFF	TGTGCCAGTAAGTACGGGGAACAACGCACTGAAGCTTTCTTT
11	TRBJ2-3	TRBV28	-	-	CASSLEGRGYF	TGTGCCAGCAGTTTGGAGGGTCGGGGGTATTTT
11	TRBJ1-2	TRBV7-9	-	TRBD1	CASSLVQGVTF	TGTGCCAGCAGCTTAGTACAGGGGGTCACCTTC
13	TRBJ2-5	TRBV18	-	TRBD1	CASSTTGVETQYF	TGTGCCAGCTCAACGACAGGGGTAGAGACCCAGTACTTC
14	TRBJ1-2	TRBV27	-	-	CASGAQEGWHGYTF	TGTGCCAGCGGCGCCCAGGAGGGATGGCATGGCTACACCTTC
11	TRBJ1-2	TRBV2	once	-	CASRGTWGYTF	TGTGCCAGCAGGGGGACATGGGGCTACACCTTC
16	TRBJ2-2	TRBV5-1	-	-	CASSLVLSANTGELFF	TGCGCCAGCAGCTTGGTGCTGAGCGCGAACACCGGGGAGCTGTTTTTT